This TCR beta chain derives from a study of shared clonotypes between healthy human individuals. Germline V gives CDR1 LGHNA, CDR2 YSLEER. The J segment lost 4 bases and the V segment lost 3 bases, leaving 4 bases of the junction unmatched. CDR3 length equals 14 residues. A deep-level run was used for the assay. Assay: immunoSEQ multiplex PCR; the TCRdb copy retains only in-frame clones and omits some. The profile shows some 1,400,000 clones, around 97% of them singletons. For this clone: The antigen is not known.

Study results and limitations: Sampling covered nothing but blood. Tissue TCR repertoires likely differ from those found in blood. Around 4.7% was the fraction of naive CD4 clonotypes found shared across several donors. Naive subsets generally exceeded memory subsets in estimated richness.

The TCR was taken from a man aged 25-45 years in good health. The chain has TRBV4-3 and TRBJ1-2, with TRBD1 matching 8 bases. Input material: naive CD4+ T cells sorted from blood. Subset denoted: CD45RA+ positively selected. The DNA for the CDR3 is TGCGCCAGCAGCCAGGTGGGACAGGCCTATGGCTACACCTTC. This codes for CASSQVGQAYGYTF.